The rows below give T cell receptor beta chains drawn from one sample of a study of T cell responses to AZD1222 COVID-19 vaccine. Method: immunoSEQ multiplex PCR; TCRdb's copy keeps in-frame clones and lacks some. This table has approximately 180,000 clones, approximately 94% appearing once. This sample comprised peripheral blood, obtained 28 days after the second dose of the MenACWY control vaccine. All receptors come from an adult who received the MenACWY meningococcal vaccine as a control. CDR3s include the opening cysteine and the closing phenylalanine or tryptophan. Each record gives: V gene, clone size, J gene, D gene, CDR3 DNA, CDR3 protein. The D gene is left open where the match is weak. A clone size is listed for some rows: how often the clone was seen (once, few, many), or a class if it is expanded.

v_call: TRBV6-5; clone_size: .; j_call: TRBJ1-4; d_call: TRBD1; cdr3_nt: TGTGCCAGCAGTCGACAGGGGCCAAGTGAAAAACTGTTTTTT; cdr3_aa: CASSRQGPSEKLFF
v_call: TRBV30; clone_size: .; j_call: TRBJ1-2; d_call: .; cdr3_nt: TGTGCCTGGAGGACAGGTACAGGTTATGGCTACACCTTC; cdr3_aa: CAWRTGTGYGYTF
v_call: TRBV30; clone_size: .; j_call: TRBJ1-2; d_call: .; cdr3_nt: TGTGCCTGGAGTAATCGGGAGGACTCAGGCTACACCTTC; cdr3_aa: CAWSNREDSGYTF
v_call: TRBV2; clone_size: .; j_call: TRBJ2-5; d_call: .; cdr3_nt: TGTGCCAGTGAACAAGAGACCCAGTACTTC; cdr3_aa: CASEQETQYF
v_call: TRBV15; clone_size: .; j_call: TRBJ2-6; d_call: .; cdr3_nt: TGTGCCACCAGCAGAGATTTGGACAGCAACTCTGGGGCCAACGTCCTGACTTTC; cdr3_aa: CATSRDLDSNSGANVLTF
v_call: TRBV4-1; clone_size: .; j_call: TRBJ2-1; d_call: TRBD2; cdr3_nt: TGCGCCAGCAGCCAAGTTGCTAGCGGAAACAATGAGCAGTTCTTC; cdr3_aa: CASSQVASGNNEQFF
v_call: TRBV27; clone_size: .; j_call: TRBJ2-7; d_call: TRBD1; cdr3_nt: TGTGCCAGCAGGAGACAGGGGAGACACGAGCAGTACTTC; cdr3_aa: CASRRQGRHEQYF
v_call: TRBV4-3; clone_size: .; j_call: TRBJ2-5; d_call: .; cdr3_nt: TGCGCCAGCAGCCAAGATTACGGAGGTTGGGAGACCCAGTACTTC; cdr3_aa: CASSQDYGGWETQYF
v_call: TRBV28; clone_size: .; j_call: TRBJ2-7; d_call: .; cdr3_nt: TGTGCCAGCAGCGAGGTGGGGGATCAGTACTTC; cdr3_aa: CASSEVGDQYF
v_call: TRBV20-1; clone_size: .; j_call: TRBJ2-7; d_call: .; cdr3_nt: TGCAGTGCTAAGGCCTACGAGCAGTACTTC; cdr3_aa: CSAKAYEQYF
v_call: TRBV10-1; clone_size: .; j_call: TRBJ2-7; d_call: TRBD1; cdr3_nt: TGCGCCAGCAGTGGAGGGGCACAGGGGATGGTCCACGAGCAGTACTTC; cdr3_aa: CASSGGAQGMVHEQYF
v_call: TRBV14; clone_size: once; j_call: TRBJ1-3; d_call: .; cdr3_nt: TGTGCCAGCAGCCAAGTTGGTGCCCAGGGGACCATATATTTT; cdr3_aa: CASSQVGAQGTIYF
v_call: TRBV30; clone_size: .; j_call: TRBJ1-1; d_call: .; cdr3_nt: TGTGCCTGGAGTTCCCAAACACTCGCTGAAGCTTTCTTT; cdr3_aa: CAWSSQTLAEAFF
v_call: TRBV7-2; clone_size: .; j_call: TRBJ2-3; d_call: .; cdr3_nt: TGTGCCAGCAGCAAACGGGACGATACGCAGTATTTT; cdr3_aa: CASSKRDDTQYF
v_call: TRBV10-3; clone_size: .; j_call: TRBJ2-7; d_call: .; cdr3_nt: TGTGCCATCAGCCTCGGGGGGCCCCGCGAGCAGTACTTC; cdr3_aa: CAISLGGPREQYF
v_call: TRBV3-1/TRBV3-2; clone_size: .; j_call: TRBJ1-6; d_call: .; cdr3_nt: TGTGCCAGCAGCCAACCGTGGGGAACAGGCCAGAGCTCCTATAATTCACCCCTCCACTTT; cdr3_aa: CASSQPWGTGQSSYNSPLHF
v_call: TRBV27; clone_size: .; j_call: TRBJ1-1; d_call: .; cdr3_nt: TGTGCCAGCAGTTTATTTCTAAAAGGGGAGGCTTTCTTT; cdr3_aa: CASSLFLKGEAFF
v_call: TRBV30; clone_size: .; j_call: TRBJ2-7; d_call: .; cdr3_nt: TGTGCCTGGAGTGTACAAAGACAGGAGTACGAGCAGTACTTC; cdr3_aa: CAWSVQRQEYEQYF
v_call: TRBV28; clone_size: once; j_call: TRBJ1-1; d_call: .; cdr3_nt: TGTGCCAGCAGTGCGACGGCGAACACTGAAGCTTTCTTT; cdr3_aa: CASSATANTEAFF
v_call: TRBV19; clone_size: .; j_call: TRBJ2-3; d_call: .; cdr3_nt: TGTGCCAGTAGTATAAGGAGCGGAGGGGGCGCAGATACGCAGTATTTT; cdr3_aa: CASSIRSGGGADTQYF
v_call: TRBV15; clone_size: .; j_call: TRBJ2-1; d_call: TRBD2; cdr3_nt: TGTGCCACCAGTAAGAACAGGGCTAGCGGGAGAATTGACCACAATGAGCAGTTCTTC; cdr3_aa: CATSKNRASGRIDHNEQFF
v_call: TRBV28; clone_size: once; j_call: TRBJ2-7; d_call: TRBD2; cdr3_nt: TGTGCCAGCAGTTTATATGCGGGAGGGGTCTACGAGCAGTACTTC; cdr3_aa: CASSLYAGGVYEQYF
v_call: TRBV6-6; clone_size: .; j_call: TRBJ2-6; d_call: .; cdr3_nt: TGTGCCAGCAGCTTTAGGACCCAGGTGAGGGCCAACGTCCTGACTTTC; cdr3_aa: CASSFRTQVRANVLTF
v_call: TRBV28; clone_size: .; j_call: TRBJ2-5; d_call: .; cdr3_nt: TGTGCCATTGAGCCCCTTGGGACCCAAGAGACCCAGTACTTC; cdr3_aa: CAIEPLGTQETQYF
v_call: TRBV6-1; clone_size: .; j_call: TRBJ1-5; d_call: .; cdr3_nt: TGTGCCAGCAGTGAGGCGAGGCATCAGCCCCAGCATTTT; cdr3_aa: CASSEARHQPQHF
v_call: TRBV19; clone_size: once; j_call: TRBJ1-5; d_call: TRBD1; cdr3_nt: TGTGCCAGTAGTATAGGTGGGACAGGGCTCCAGCCCCAGCATTTT; cdr3_aa: CASSIGGTGLQPQHF
v_call: TRBV4-3; clone_size: .; j_call: TRBJ2-7; d_call: .; cdr3_nt: TGCGCCAGCAGCCAAGATGCCAGTAACCGCGAGCAGTACTTC; cdr3_aa: CASSQDASNREQYF
v_call: TRBV7-2; clone_size: once; j_call: TRBJ2-7; d_call: .; cdr3_nt: TGTGCCAGCAGCTTAGTACACAGCTCCTACGAGCAGTACTTC; cdr3_aa: CASSLVHSSYEQYF
v_call: TRBV15; clone_size: .; j_call: TRBJ2-7; d_call: TRBD1; cdr3_nt: TGTGCCACCAGCAGAGATAAGTTTGGGACAGCCGTTCGGGAGCAGTACTTC; cdr3_aa: CATSRDKFGTAVREQYF
v_call: TRBV30; clone_size: .; j_call: TRBJ2-1; d_call: .; cdr3_nt: TGTGCCTGGAGTGATGGATCGGCAATGAAGCAGTTCTTC; cdr3_aa: CAWSDGSAMKQFF
v_call: TRBV7-2; clone_size: .; j_call: TRBJ1-1; d_call: .; cdr3_nt: TGTGCCAGCAGCTTCCAGCCGAACACTGAAGCTTTCTTT; cdr3_aa: CASSFQPNTEAFF
v_call: TRBV19; clone_size: .; j_call: TRBJ1-2; d_call: .; cdr3_nt: TGTGCCAGTACCGACAGACCCGGTGGCTACACCTTC; cdr3_aa: CASTDRPGGYTF